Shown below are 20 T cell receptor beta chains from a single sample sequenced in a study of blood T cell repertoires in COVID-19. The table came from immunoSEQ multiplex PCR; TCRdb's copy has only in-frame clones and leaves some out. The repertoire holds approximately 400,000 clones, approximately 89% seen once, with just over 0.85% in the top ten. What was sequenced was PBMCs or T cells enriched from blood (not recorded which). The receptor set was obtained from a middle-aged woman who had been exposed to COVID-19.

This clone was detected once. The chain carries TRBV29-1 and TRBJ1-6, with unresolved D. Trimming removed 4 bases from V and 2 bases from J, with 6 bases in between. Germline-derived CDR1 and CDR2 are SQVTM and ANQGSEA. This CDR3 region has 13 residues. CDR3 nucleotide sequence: TGCAGCGTTGGTACGGCCTATAATTCACCCCTCCACTTT. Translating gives CSVGTAYNSPLHF.

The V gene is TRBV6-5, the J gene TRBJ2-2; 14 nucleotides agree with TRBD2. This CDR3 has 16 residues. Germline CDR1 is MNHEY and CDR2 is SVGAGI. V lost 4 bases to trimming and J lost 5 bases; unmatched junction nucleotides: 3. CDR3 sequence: CASSWGTSGSTGELFF. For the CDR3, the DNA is TGTGCCAGCAGTTGGGGGACTAGCGGGAGTACCGGGGAGCTGTTTTTT.

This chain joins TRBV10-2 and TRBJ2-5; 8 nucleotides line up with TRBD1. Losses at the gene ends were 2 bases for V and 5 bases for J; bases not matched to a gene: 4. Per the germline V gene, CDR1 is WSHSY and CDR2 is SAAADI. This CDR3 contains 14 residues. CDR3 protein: CASSEDRGRETQYF. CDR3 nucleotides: TGCGCCAGCAGTGAGGACAGGGGACGGGAGACCCAGTACTTC.

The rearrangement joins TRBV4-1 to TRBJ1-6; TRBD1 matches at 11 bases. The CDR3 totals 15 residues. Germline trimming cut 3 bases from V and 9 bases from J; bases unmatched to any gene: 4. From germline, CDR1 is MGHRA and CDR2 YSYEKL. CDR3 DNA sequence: TGCGCCAGCAGCCACGCCGGGACAGGGGGTTCACCCCTCCACTTT. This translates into CASSHAGTGGSPLHF.

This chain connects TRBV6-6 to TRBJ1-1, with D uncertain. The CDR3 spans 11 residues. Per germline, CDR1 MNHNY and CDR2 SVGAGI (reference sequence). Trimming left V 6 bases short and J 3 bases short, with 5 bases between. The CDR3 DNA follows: TGTGCCAGCAGCTCGGACACTGAAGCTTTCTTT. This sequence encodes CASSSDTEAFF.

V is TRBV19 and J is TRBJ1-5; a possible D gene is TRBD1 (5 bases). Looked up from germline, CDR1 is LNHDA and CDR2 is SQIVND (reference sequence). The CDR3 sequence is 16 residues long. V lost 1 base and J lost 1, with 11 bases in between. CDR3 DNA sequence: TGTGCCAGTAGTATAGGGAGGGGACGAAGCAATCAGCCCCAGCATTTT. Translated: CASSIGRGRSNQPQHF.

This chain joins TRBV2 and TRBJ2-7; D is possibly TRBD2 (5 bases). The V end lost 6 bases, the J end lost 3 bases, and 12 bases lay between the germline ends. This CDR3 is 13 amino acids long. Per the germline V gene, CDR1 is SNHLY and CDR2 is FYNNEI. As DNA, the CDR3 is TGTGCCAGCAGATCCGGGAATGGCTACGAGCAGTACTTC. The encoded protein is CASRSGNGYEQYF.

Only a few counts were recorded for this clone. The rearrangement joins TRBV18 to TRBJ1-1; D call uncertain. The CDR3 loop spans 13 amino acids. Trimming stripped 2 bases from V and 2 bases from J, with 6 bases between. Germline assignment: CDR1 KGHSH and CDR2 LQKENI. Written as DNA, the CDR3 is TGTGCCAGCTCACCATCAGTAAACACTGAAGCTTTCTTT. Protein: CASSPSVNTEAFF.

The CDR3 DNA is TGTGCCAGCAGCTTAGAGTTCTCAGGGAGGGCCAATCAGCCCCAGCATTTT. This encodes CASSLEFSGRANQPQHF. The genes are TRBV7-9 and TRBJ1-5; tentatively, D is TRBD1 (5 bases). The CDR3 totals 17 residues. Looked up from germline, CDR1 is SEHNR and CDR2 is FQNEAQ (reference sequence). Trimming removed 1 base from V and 3 bases from J, with 16 bases in between.

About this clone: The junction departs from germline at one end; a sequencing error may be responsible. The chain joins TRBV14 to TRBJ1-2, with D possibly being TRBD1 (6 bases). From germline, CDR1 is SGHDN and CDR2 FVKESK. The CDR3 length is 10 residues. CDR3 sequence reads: CASTRQAWIF. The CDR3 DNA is TGTGCCAGCACCCGACAGGCCTGGATCTTC. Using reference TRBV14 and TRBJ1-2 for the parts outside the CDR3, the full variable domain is EAGVTQFPSHSVIEKGQTVTLRCDPISGHDNLYWYRRVMGKEIKFLLHFVKESKQDESGMPNNRFLAERTGGTYSTLKVQPAELEDSGVYFCASTRQAWIFGSGTRLTVV.

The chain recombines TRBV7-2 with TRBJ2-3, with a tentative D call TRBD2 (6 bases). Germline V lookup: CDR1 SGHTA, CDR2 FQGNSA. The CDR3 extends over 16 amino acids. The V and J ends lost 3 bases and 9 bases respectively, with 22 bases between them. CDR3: CASSFALASPGDTQYF. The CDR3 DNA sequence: TGTGCCAGCAGCTTTGCCCTAGCGTCCCCCGGCGACACGCAGTATTTT.

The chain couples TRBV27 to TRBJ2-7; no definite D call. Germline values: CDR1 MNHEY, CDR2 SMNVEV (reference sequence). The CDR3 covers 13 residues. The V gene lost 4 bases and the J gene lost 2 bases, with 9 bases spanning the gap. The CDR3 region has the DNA TGTGCCAGCAGTTGGGCAGAGACCTACGAGCAGTACTTC. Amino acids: CASSWAETYEQYF.

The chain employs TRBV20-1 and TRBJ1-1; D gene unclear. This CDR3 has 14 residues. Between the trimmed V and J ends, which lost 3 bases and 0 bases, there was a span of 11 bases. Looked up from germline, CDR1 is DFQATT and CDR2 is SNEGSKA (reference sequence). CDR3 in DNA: TGCAGTGCTAGTGATCCGGGTCTGAACACTGAAGCTTTCTTT. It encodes CSASDPGLNTEAFF.

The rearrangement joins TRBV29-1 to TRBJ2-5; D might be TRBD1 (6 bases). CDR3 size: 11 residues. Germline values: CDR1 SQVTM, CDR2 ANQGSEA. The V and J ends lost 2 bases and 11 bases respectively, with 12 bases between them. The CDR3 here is CSVESGAAQYF. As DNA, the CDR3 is TGCAGCGTTGAATCAGGGGCTGCACAGTACTTC.

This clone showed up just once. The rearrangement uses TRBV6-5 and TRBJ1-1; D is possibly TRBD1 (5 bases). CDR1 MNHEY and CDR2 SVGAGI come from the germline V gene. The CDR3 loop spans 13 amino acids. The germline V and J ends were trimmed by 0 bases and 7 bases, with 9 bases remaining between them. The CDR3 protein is CASSYSAGDEAFF. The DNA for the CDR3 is TGTGCCAGCAGTTACTCGGCGGGGGATGAAGCTTTCTTT.

The CDR3 nucleotides are TGTGCCAGCAGCCAAAGTCCTCGGAGTAACTATGGCTACACCTTC. This encodes CASSQSPRSNYGYTF. The V gene is TRBV3-1 (or the pseudogene TRBV3-2), the J gene TRBJ1-2; D is ambiguous. V shed 2 bases and J shed 1 base, with 11 bases lying between them. Germline CDR1 LGHDT, CDR2 YNNKEL (reference sequence). There are 15 residues in the CDR3.

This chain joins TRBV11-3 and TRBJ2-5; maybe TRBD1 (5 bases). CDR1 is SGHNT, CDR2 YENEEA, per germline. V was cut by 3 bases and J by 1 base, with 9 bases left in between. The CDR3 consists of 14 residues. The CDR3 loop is CASSLSTAQETQYF. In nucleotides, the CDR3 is TGTGCCAGCAGCTTGTCGACAGCCCAAGAGACCCAGTACTTC.

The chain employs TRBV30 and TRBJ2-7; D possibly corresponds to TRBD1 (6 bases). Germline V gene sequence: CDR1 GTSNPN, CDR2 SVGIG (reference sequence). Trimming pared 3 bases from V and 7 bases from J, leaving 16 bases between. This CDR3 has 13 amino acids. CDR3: CAWRARIDREQYF. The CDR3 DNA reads TGTGCCTGGAGAGCCCGTATCGACAGGGAGCAGTACTTC.

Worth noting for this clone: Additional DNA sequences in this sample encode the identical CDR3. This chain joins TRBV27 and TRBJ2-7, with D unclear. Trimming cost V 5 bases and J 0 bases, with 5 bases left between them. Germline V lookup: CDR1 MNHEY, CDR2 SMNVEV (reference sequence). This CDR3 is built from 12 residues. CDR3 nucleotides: TGTGCCAGCAGTCCCTCCTCCTACGAGCAGTACTTC. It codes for CASSPSSYEQYF.

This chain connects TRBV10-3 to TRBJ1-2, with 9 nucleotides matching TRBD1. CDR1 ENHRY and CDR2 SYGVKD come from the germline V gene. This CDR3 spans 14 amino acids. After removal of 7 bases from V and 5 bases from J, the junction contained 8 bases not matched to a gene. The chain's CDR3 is CAITEQGAGYGYTF. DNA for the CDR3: TGTGCCATCACCGAACAGGGGGCAGGGTATGGCTACACCTTC.